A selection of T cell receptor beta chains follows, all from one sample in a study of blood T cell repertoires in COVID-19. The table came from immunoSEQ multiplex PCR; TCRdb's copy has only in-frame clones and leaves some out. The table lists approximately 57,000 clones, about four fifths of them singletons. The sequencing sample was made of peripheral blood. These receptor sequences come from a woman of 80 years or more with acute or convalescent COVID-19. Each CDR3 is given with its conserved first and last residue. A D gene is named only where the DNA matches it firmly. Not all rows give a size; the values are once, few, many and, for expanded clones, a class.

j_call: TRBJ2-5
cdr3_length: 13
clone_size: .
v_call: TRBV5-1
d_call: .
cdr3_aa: CASRPISRETQYF
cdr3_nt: TGCGCCAGCAGGCCCATTTCCCGGGAGACCCAGTACTTC

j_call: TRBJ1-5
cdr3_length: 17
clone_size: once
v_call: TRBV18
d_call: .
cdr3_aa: CASSPTSQANSNQPQHF
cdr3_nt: TGTGCCAGCTCACCAACCTCCCAGGCGAATAGCAATCAGCCCCAGCATTTT

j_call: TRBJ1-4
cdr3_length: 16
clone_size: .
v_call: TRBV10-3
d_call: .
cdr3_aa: CAISDYSGATNEKLFF
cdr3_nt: TGTGCCATCAGTGATTACAGCGGAGCAACTAATGAAAAACTGTTTTTT

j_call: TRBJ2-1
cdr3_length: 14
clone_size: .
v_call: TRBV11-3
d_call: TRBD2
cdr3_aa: CASSLGLAYNEQFF
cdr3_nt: TGTGCCAGCAGCTTAGGACTAGCGTATAATGAGCAGTTCTTC

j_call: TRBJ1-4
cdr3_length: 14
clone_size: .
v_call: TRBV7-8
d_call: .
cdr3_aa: CASSSLGRGEKLFF
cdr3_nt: TGTGCCAGCAGCTCCTTAGGGCGAGGGGAAAAACTGTTTTTT

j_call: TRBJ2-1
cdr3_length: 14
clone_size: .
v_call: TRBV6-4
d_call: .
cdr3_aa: CASSSGPSGIEQFF
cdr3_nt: TGTGCCAGCAGTTCAGGTCCCTCAGGGATTGAGCAGTTCTTC

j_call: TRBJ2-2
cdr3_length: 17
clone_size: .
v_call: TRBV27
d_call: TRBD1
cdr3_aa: CASSEIGTGAPPGELFF
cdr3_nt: TGTGCCAGTAGCGAGATCGGGACAGGGGCGCCACCCGGGGAGCTGTTTTTT

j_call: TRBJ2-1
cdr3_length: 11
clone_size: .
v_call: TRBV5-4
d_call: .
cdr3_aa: CASSHYNEQFF
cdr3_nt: TGTGCCAGCAGCCACTACAATGAGCAGTTCTTC

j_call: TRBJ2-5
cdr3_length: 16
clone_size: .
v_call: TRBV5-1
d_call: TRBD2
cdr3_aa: CASSLRRGGAEETQYF
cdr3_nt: TGCGCCAGCAGCTTGAGGCGCGGGGGGGCCGAGGAGACCCAGTACTTC

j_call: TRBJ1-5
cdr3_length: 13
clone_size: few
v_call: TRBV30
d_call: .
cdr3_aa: CAWSQGGDQPQHF
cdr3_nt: TGTGCCTGGAGCCAGGGCGGAGATCAGCCCCAGCATTTT

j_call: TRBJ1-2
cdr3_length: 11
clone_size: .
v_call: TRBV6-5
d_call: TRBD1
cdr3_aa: CASRRQGGYTF
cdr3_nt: TGTGCCAGCAGGCGACAGGGCGGCTACACCTTC

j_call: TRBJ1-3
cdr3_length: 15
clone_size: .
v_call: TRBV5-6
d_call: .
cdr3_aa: CASSQAGTNLNTIYF
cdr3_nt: TGTGCCAGCAGCCAAGCCGGGACAAACCTTAACACCATATATTTT

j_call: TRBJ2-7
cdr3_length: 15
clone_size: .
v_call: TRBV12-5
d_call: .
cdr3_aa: CASGHGTIRGYEQYF
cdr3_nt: TGTGCTAGTGGTCACGGTACTATCAGGGGTTACGAGCAGTACTTC

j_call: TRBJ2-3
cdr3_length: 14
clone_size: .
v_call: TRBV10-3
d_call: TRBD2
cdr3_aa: CAISSGLPTDTQYF
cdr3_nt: TGTGCCATCAGTTCGGGACTACCCACAGATACGCAGTATTTT

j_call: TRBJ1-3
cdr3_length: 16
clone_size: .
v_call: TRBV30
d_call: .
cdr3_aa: CAWSVDTARSGNTIYF
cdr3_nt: TGTGCCTGGAGTGTAGATACAGCCCGCTCTGGAAACACCATATATTTT

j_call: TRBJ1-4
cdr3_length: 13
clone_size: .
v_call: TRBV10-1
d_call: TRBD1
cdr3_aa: CASSGQANEKLFF
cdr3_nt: TGCGCCAGCAGCGGACAGGCTAATGAAAAACTGTTTTTT

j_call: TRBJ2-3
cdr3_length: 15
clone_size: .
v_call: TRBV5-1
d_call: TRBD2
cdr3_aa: CASGIAGGGTDTQYF
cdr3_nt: TGCGCCAGCGGGATAGCGGGAGGCGGGACAGATACGCAGTATTTT

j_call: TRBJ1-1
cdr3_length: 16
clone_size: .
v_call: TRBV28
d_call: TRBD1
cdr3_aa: CASSQTPGQGTTEAFF
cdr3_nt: TGTGCCAGCAGTCAAACCCCGGGACAGGGGACGACTGAAGCTTTCTTT

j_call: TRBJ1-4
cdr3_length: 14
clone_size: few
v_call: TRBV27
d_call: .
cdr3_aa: CASRRGGSYEKLFF
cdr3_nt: TGTGCCAGCAGGAGGGGGGGGTCGTATGAAAAACTGTTTTTT

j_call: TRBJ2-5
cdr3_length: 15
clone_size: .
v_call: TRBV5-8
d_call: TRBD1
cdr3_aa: CASSQGTGQGETQYF
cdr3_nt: TGTGCCAGCAGCCAAGGGACCGGACAGGGAGAGACCCAGTACTTC

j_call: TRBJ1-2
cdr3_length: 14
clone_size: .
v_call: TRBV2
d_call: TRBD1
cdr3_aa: CASSLGTGNYGYTF
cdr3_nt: TGTGCCAGCAGTTTAGGGACAGGGAACTATGGCTACACCTTC

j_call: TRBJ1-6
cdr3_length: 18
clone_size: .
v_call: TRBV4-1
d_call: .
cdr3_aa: CASSQDPKFLAGFSPLHF
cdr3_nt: TGCGCCAGCAGCCAAGATCCCAAATTCTTGGCGGGATTTTCACCCCTCCACTTT

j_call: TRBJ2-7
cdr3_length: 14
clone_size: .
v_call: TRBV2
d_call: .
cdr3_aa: CASRRGGATYEQYF
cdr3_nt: TGTGCCAGCCGGCGGGGTGGGGCCACTTACGAGCAGTACTTC

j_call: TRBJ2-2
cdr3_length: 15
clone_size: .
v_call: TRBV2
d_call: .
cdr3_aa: CASRRDFPNTGELFF
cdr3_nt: TGTGCCAGCAGGCGGGACTTTCCGAACACCGGGGAGCTGTTTTTT

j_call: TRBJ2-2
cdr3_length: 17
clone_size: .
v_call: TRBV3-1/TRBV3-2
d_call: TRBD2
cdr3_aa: CASSLVNGRLNTGELFF
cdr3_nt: TGTGCCAGCAGCCTCGTCAACGGGAGGTTGAACACCGGGGAGCTGTTTTTT

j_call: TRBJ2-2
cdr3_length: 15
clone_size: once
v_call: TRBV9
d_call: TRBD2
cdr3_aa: CASSVGGRVAGELFF
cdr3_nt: TGTGCCAGCAGCGTAGGAGGGAGGGTGGCCGGGGAGCTGTTTTTT

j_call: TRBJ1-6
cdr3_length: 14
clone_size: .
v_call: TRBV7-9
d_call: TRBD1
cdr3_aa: CASSHGTENSPLHF
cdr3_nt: TGTGCCAGCAGCCACGGGACAGAAAATTCACCCCTCCACTTT

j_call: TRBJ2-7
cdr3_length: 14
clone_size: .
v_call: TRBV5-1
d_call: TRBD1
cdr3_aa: CASSRDRGSYEQYF
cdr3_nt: TGCGCCAGCAGCCGTGACAGGGGGTCATACGAGCAGTACTTC

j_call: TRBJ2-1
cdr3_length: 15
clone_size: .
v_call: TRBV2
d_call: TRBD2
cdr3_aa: CASRDTSGYLNEQFF
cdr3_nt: TGTGCCAGCAGGGACACTAGCGGGTACTTGAATGAGCAGTTCTTC

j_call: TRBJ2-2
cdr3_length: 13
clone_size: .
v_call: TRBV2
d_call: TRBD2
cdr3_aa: CASSEGRAGELFF
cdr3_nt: TGTGCCAGCAGTGAGGGGAGGGCCGGGGAGCTGTTTTTT

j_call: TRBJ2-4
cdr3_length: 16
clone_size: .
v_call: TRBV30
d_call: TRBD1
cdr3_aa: CAWSAQGALAKNIQYF
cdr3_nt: TGTGCCTGGAGTGCCCAGGGGGCACTAGCCAAAAACATTCAGTACTTC

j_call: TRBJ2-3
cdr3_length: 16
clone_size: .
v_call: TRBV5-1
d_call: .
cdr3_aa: CASSLGQGMSTDTQYF
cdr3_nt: TGCGCCAGCAGCTTGGGGCAGGGGATGAGCACAGATACGCAGTATTTT

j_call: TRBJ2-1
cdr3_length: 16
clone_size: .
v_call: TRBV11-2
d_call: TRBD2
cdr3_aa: CASSLDHRGGRREQFF
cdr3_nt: TGTGCCAGCAGCTTAGATCATCGGGGGGGAAGAAGAGAGCAGTTCTTC

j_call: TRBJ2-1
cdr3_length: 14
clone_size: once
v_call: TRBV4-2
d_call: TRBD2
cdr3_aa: CASSQEAGVGEQFF
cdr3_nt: TGTGCCAGCAGCCAAGAGGCGGGAGTTGGTGAGCAGTTCTTC

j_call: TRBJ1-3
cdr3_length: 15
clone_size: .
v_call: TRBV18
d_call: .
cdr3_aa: CASSPLTGTGNTIYF
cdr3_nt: TGTGCCAGCTCACCACTAACAGGGACTGGAAACACCATATATTTT

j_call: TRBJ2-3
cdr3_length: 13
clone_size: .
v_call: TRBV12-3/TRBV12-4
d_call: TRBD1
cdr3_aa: CASRDRGTDTQYF
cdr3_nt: TGTGCCAGCCGGGACAGGGGCACAGATACGCAGTATTTT

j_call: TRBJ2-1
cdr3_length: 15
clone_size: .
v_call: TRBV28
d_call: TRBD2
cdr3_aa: CASSLGLAGGREQFF
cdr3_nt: TGTGCCAGCAGTTTAGGACTAGCGGGGGGGCGTGAGCAGTTCTTC

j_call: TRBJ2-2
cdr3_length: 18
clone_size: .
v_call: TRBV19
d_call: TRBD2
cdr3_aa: CASIPTSGDLTRSGELFF
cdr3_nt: TGTGCCAGTATTCCGACTAGCGGGGACCTAACGAGATCCGGGGAGCTGTTTTTT

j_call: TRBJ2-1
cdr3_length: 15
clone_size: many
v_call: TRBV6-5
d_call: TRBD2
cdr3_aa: CASSWTGTSGNEQFF
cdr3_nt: TGTGCCAGCAGTTGGACCGGGACTAGCGGCAATGAGCAGTTCTTC

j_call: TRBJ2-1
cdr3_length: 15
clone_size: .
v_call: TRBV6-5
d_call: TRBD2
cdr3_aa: CASSYSGGRANEQFF
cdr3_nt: TGTGCCAGCAGTTACTCTGGCGGGAGGGCCAATGAGCAGTTCTTC

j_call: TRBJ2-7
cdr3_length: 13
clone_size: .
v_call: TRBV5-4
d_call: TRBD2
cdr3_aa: CASSQGLADEQYF
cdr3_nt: TGTGCCAGCAGCCAGGGACTAGCGGACGAGCAGTACTTC

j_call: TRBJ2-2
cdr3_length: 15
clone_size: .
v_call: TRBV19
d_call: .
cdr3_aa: CASSIGGGPTGELFF
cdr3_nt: TGTGCCAGTAGTATAGGGGGGGGCCCCACCGGGGAGCTGTTTTTT